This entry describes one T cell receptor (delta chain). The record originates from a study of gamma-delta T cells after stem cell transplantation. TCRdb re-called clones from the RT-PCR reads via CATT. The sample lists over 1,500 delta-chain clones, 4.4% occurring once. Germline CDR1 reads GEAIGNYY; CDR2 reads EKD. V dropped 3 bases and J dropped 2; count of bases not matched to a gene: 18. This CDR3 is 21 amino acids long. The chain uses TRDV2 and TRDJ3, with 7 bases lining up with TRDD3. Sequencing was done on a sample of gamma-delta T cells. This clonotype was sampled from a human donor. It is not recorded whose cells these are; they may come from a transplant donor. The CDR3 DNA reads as TGTGCCTGTGACGCCGTTTCTCTGGGGGCCGCCCGACCCTGGGACACCCGACAGATGTTTTTC. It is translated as CACDAVSLGAARPWDTRQMFF.